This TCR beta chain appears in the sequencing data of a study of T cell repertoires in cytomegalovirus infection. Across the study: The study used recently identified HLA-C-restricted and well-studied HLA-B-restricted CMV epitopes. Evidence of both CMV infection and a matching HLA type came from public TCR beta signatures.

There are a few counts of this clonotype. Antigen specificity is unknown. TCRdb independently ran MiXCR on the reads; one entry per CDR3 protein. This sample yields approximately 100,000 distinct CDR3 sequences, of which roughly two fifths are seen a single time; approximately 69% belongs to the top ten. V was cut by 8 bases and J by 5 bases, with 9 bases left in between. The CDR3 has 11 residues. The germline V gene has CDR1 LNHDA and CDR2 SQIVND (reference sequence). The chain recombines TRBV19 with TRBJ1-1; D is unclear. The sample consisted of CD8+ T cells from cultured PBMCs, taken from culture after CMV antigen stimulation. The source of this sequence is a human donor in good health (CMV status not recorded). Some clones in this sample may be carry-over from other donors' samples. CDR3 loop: CASQIGTEAFF. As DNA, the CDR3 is TGTGCCAGTCAAATCGGGACTGAAGCTTTCTTT.